The present entry profiles one T cell receptor (beta chain) with its context. These data are taken from a study of blood T cell repertoires in COVID-19. Study-level background: COVID-19 samples collected from the United States, Italy and Spain covered acute and convalescent phases. T cells, B-cell-depleted T cells, or PBMCs supplied cDNA or gDNA.

All recovered Cohort 3 donors got two negative PCRs, got clearance, or saw symptom resolution. Original handling: Reference gene primer amplification gave estimated nucleated cell counts. This table comes from immunoSEQ multiplex PCR, and its TCRdb copy is limited to in-frame clones, with some not included. Clonal size and the V and J genes are those of that table, whereas D and trimming came from the DNA. Of fewer than 300,000 clones in the sample, around 90% are singletons; the top ten hold 1% to 1.3%. The germline gives CDR1 MNHNY, CDR2 SVGAGI (reference sequence). This CDR3 has 16 residues. With 6 bases removed from V and 5 bases from J, the gap between germline ends came to 19 bases.

The chain is built from TRBV6-6 and TRBJ2-2; weak D call: TRBD1 (5 bases). Sequencing was done on a sample of PBMCs or T cells enriched from blood (not recorded which). The receptor was isolated from a woman aged 25 to 39 who had recovered from COVID-19. The CDR3 is CASRTTRVGLTGELFF. The CDR3 DNA follows: TGTGCCAGCAGAACCACCAGGGTGGGTCTAACCGGGGAGCTGTTTTTT.